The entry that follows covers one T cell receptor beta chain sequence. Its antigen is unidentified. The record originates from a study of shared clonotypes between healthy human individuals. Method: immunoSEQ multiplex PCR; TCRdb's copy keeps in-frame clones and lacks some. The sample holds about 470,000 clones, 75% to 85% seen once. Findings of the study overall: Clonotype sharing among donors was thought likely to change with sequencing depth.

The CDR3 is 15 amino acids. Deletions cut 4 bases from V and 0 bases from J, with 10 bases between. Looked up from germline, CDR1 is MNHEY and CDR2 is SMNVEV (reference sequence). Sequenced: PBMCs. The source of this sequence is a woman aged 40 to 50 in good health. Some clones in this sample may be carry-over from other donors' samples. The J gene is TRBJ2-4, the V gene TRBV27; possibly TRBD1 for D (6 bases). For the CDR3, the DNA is TGTGCCAGCAGTTCTTCAGGGGAAGCCAAAAACATTCAGTACTTC. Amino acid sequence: CASSSSGEAKNIQYF.